The T cell receptor (beta chain) described here comes from a study of T and B cells in COVID-19 patients. BIOMED2 TRB-A/B primer pools were used in multiplex TRB PCR. TCRdb itself ran the multiplex PCR reads through MiXCR, one entry per CDR3 protein. The sample includes 6,500 to 10,000 distinct CDR3 sequences, approximately 30% seen only once; the top ten take 15% to 20%. TRB was amplified from about 260-540 ng of blood genomic DNA. There are 18 residues in the CDR3. CDR1 SGHRS and CDR2 YFSETQ come from the germline V gene. Trimming stripped 4 bases from V and 6 bases from J, with 26 bases between. General study findings and limits: Active COVID-19 showed highly clonal TRB repertoires; recovery showed diversity and richness above healthy donors.

Comment on this clonotype: Its antigen is not known.

This TCR came from a human donor with active COVID-19. The V and J genes are TRBV5-1 and TRBJ1-5; D is perhaps TRBD1 (6 bases). Material for sequencing was blood. The CDR3 region has the DNA TGCGCCAGCAGCCTACACCCAAGGACACAGGGAGGGAGTCAGCCCCAGCATTTT. Translating it yields CASSLHPRTQGGSQPQHF.